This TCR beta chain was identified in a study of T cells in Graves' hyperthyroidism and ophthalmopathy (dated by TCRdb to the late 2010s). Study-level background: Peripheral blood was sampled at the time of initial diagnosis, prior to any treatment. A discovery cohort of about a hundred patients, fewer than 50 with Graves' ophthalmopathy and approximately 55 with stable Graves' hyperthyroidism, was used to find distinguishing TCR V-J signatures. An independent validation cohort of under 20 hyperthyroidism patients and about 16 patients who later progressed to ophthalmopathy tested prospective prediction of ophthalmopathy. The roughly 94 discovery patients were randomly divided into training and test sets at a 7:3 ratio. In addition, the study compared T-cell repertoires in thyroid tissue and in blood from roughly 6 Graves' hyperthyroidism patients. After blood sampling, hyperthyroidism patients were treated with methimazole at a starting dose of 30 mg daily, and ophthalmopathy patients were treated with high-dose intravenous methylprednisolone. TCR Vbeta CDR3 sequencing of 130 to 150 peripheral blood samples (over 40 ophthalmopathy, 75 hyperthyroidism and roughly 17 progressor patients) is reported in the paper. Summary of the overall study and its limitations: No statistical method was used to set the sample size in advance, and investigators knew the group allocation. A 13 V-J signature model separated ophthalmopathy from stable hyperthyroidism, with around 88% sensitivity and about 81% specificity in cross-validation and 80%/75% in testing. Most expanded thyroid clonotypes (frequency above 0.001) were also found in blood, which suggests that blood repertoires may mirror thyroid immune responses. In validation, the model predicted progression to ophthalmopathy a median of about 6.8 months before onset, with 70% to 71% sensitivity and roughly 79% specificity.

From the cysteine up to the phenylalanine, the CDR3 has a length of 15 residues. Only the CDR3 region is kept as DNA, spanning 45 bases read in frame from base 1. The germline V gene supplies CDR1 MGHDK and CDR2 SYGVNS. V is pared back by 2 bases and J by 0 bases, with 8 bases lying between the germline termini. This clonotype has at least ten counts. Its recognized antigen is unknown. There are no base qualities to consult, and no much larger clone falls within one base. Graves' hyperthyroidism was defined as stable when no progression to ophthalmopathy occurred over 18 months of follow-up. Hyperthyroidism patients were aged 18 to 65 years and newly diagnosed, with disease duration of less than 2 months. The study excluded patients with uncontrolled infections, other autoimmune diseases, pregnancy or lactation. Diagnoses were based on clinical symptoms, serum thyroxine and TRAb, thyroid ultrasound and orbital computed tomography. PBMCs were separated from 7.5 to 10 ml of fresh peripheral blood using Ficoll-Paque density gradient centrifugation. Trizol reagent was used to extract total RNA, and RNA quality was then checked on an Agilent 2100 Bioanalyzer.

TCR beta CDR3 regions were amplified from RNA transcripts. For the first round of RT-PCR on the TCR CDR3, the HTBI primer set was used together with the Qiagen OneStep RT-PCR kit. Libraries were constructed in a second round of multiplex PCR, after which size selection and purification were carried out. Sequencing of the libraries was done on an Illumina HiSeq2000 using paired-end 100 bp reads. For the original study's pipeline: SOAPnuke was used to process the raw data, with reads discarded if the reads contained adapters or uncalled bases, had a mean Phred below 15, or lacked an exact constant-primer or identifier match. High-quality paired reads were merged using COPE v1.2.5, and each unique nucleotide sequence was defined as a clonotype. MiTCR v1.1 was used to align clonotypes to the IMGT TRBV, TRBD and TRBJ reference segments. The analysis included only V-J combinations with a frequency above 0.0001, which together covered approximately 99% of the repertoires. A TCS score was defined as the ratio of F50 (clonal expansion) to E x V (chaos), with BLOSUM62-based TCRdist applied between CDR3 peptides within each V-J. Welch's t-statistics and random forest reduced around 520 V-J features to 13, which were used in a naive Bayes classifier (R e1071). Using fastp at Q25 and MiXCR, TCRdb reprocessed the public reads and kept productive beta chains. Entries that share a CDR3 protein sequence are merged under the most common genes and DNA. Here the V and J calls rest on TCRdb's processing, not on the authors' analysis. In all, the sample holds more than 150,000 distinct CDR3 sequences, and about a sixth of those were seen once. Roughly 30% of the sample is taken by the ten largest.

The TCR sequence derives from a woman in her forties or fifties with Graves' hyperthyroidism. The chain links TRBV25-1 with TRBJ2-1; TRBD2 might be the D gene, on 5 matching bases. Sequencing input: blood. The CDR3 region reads CASSERGPSYNEQFF. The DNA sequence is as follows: TGTGCCAGCAGTGAAAGAGGGCCCTCCTACAATGAGCAGTTCTTC.